Reported below is one TCR beta chain. As processed by the authors: Researchers report that nucleated cell counts were estimated from reference gene primer amplification. Repertoires were generated with immunoSEQ multiplex PCR, while TCRdb's copy carries only in-frame clones and drops some. Clone size and the V and J calls come from that table; the DNA yielded D and trimming. The sample has about 370,000 clones, roughly nine tenths seen once; the top ten hold approximately 3%. This sample was included in a study of blood T cell repertoires in COVID-19. The overall study: The cDNA or gDNA used as material had been derived from T cells, B-cell-depleted T cells, or PBMCs.

The CDR3 has 16 amino acids. V dropped 4 bases and J dropped 3; count of bases not matched to a gene: 12. The germline CDR1 and CDR2 sequences are SGDLS and YYNGEE. The chain joins TRBV9 to TRBJ1-2, with 7 bases lining up with TRBD1. Sequences were obtained from peripheral blood. This TCR was recovered from a woman aged 25 to 39 with COVID-19, enrolled during active disease. CDR3 nucleotide sequence: TGTGCCAGCAGCCATCGGACAGGAAGTTTTGACTATGGCTACACCTTC. Translated, it gives CASSHRTGSFDYGYTF.